The entry that follows covers one T cell receptor (beta chain) sequence. This sample stems from a study of CD8+CD57+ T cells in acquired aplastic anemia. Germline V lookup: CDR1 SGHVS, CDR2 FNYEAQ. Between the trimmed V and J ends, which lost 5 bases and 9 bases, there was a span of 11 bases. This CDR3 region has 12 residues. Genomic DNA, serving as template, underwent TCR beta VDJ and CDR3 profiling. TCRdb ran MiXCR on the reads and lists one entry per CDR3 protein. The table includes about 62,000 distinct CDR3 sequences, around 55% detected once. The sample taken for sequencing was sorted CD4+, CD8+, or CD8+CD57+ T cells (not recorded which) from PBMCs. This TCR was recovered from a human donor in good health, serving as a control. V and J are TRBV7-6 and TRBJ2-1, with D perhaps TRBD1 (6 bases). The chain's CDR3 is CASSHDRPEQFF. In nucleotides, the CDR3 is TGTGCCAGCAGCCATGACAGGCCTGAGCAGTTCTTC.